This T cell receptor beta chain was captured by sequencing in a study of cytomegalovirus exposure and HLA in healthy donors. Study summary: There were 117 million unique TCR beta sequences, drawn from approximately 190 million T cells, in an earlier analysis. Broader study findings: What TCR beta sequences reportedly achieved was accurate prediction of HLA-A and HLA-B alleles in most subjects. About 87% or about 30% of the time was how often most TCR beta V segments were productive, according to an earlier analysis. The likely origin of a cluster of highly shared sequence variants was a sequencing artifact.

This CDR3 spans 13 amino acids. Germline CDR1 and CDR2: SGHRS and YFSETQ. The V end was cut by 3 bases, the J end by 7 bases, with 11 bases between. As for this clone: Its antigen is not identified.

PCR used 60 Vbeta primers and 13 Jbeta primers. Using immunoSEQ multiplex PCR, the repertoire was profiled, and TCRdb retains in-frame clones only, with some absent. The table includes 150,000 to 200,000 clones, around 78% detected once. The source is a woman aged 35 to 49 in good health and CMV-seronegative. The chain couples TRBV5-1 to TRBJ2-1, with a possible D match to TRBD2 (6 bases). The sequenced sample consisted of PBMCs. The CDR3 DNA follows: TGCGCCAGCAGCTCCCGGGACTTTAATGAGCAGTTCTTC. It codes for CASSSRDFNEQFF.